Below, 4 T cell receptor beta chains from the same sample are listed, as sequenced in a study of cytomegalovirus exposure and HLA in healthy donors. The primer mix had 60 Vbeta and 13 Jbeta primers. Profiling relied on immunoSEQ multiplex PCR, and the TCRdb table lists in-frame clones only, not all of them. The data hold some 120,000 clones, with about 76% observed a single time. The sequencing input was PBMCs. These receptor sequences come from a woman aged 30 to 39 in good health and CMV-seronegative.

J is TRBJ1-5 and V is TRBV28; tentative D call: TRBD1 (6 bases). The CDR3 consists of 14 residues. Trimming pared 8 bases from V and 5 bases from J, leaving 16 bases between. Germline assignment: CDR1 MDHEN and CDR2 SYDVKM. The CDR3: CASGGGQLYQPQHF. DNA for the CDR3: TGTGCCAGCGGGGGGGGGCAGCTTTATCAGCCCCAGCATTTT.

A single count supports this clone. CDR3: CASSREYEQYF. The CDR3, as DNA: TGTGCCAGCAGTCGCGAGTACGAGCAGTACTTC. The chain carries TRBV28 and TRBJ2-5; D call uncertain. The end of the DNA is better explained by TRBJ2-7, so the J call may be wrong. The germline V gene encodes CDR1 MDHEN and CDR2 SYDVKM. The CDR3 is 11 residues long.

The V and J genes are TRBV9 and TRBJ2-3, with 7 bases aligning to TRBD1. The CDR3 is 16 residues long. The V and J ends lost 4 bases and 0 bases, in that order; junction bases with no gene match: 8. CDR1 and CDR2 (germline): SGDLS, YYNGEE. CDR3 amino acids: CASSLRSGQSTDTQYF. The DNA of the CDR3 is TGTGCCAGCAGCTTACGCTCGGGACAGAGCACAGATACGCAGTATTTT.

The CDR3 sequence is CASSSTSGSSPDTQYF. Here the CDR3 DNA reads TGTGCCAGCAGTTCGACTAGCGGGAGTTCCCCAGATACGCAGTATTTT. The chain recombines TRBV11-1 with TRBJ2-3; 12 nucleotides line up with TRBD2. In germline, CDR1 is SGHAT, CDR2 FQDESV (reference sequence). The CDR3 has 16 residues. V lost 6 bases to trimming and J lost 4 bases; unmatched junction nucleotides: 8.